This paragraph reports one T cell receptor (beta chain). Unique molecular identifiers were incorporated when the TCRbeta library was constructed. TCRdb analysed the PCR reads with MiXCR anew, one entry per CDR3 protein. Found here are 100,000 or so distinct CDR3 sequences, about 22% of them singletons; the top ten hold about a fifth. These data come from a study of T-cell reconstitution after alpha-beta-depleted transplantation in children. Germline V gene sequence: CDR1 SGHAT, CDR2 FQNNGV. V gave up 5 bases and J gave up 0 bases, with 11 bases separating them. The CDR3 spans 16 residues. The chain employs TRBV11-2 and TRBJ2-6; D is unresolved. The sample consisted of PBMCs, taken before TCRalphabeta/CD19-depleted stem cell transplant. This TCR was sampled from a boy aged 2 to 9 with acute lymphoblastic leukemia, due to receive a stem cell transplant. CDR3 coding DNA: TGTGCCAGCAGCCCAAGCAGGTACTCTGGGGCCAACGTCCTGACTTTC. Residues: CASSPSRYSGANVLTF.